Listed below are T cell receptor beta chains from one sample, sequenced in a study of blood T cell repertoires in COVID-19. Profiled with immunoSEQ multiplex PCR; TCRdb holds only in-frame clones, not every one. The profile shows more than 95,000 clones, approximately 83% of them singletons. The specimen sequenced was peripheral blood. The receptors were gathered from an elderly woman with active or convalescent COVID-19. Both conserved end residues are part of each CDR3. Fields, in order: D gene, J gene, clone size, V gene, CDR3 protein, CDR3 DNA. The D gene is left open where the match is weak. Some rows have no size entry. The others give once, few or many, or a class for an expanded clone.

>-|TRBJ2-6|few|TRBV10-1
CASMGPTDSGANVLTF
TGCGCCAGCATGGGCCCAACAGACTCTGGGGCCAACGTCCTGACTTTC
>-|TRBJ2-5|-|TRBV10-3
CAISESTSSRQEETQYF
TGTGCCATCAGTGAGTCGACGAGCAGTCGACAGGAAGAGACCCAGTACTTC
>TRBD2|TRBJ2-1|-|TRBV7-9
CASSSISGSGGEQFF
TGTGCCAGCAGCTCCATTAGCGGGAGCGGAGGTGAGCAGTTCTTC
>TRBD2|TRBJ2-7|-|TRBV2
CASQQRGGGGSYEQYF
TGTGCCAGCCAGCAAAGGGGCGGGGGAGGCTCCTACGAGCAGTACTTC
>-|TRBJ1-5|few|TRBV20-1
CSASEVTGLSNQPQHF
TGCAGTGCTAGTGAGGTAACAGGTCTTAGCAATCAGCCCCAGCATTTT
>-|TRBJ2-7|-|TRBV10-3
CAISEVSAITYEQYF
TGTGCCATCAGTGAGGTCAGCGCTATTACCTACGAGCAGTACTTC
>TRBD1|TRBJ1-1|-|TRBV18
CASSRDRGLGTEAFF
TGTGCCAGCTCCCGGGACAGGGGCCTTGGCACTGAAGCTTTCTTT
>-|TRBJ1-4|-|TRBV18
CASSPVTDEKLFF
TGTGCCAGCTCACCAGTTACAGACGAAAAACTGTTTTTT
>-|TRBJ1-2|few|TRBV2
CASSGVTGRVLGGYTF
TGTGCCAGCAGTGGGGTGACAGGTCGAGTCCTAGGTGGCTACACCTTC
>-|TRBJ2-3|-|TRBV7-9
CASSPQADTQYF
TGTGCCAGCAGCCCTCAGGCAGATACGCAGTATTTT
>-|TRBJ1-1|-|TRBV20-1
CSASNPGNTEAFF
TGCAGTGCTAGTAACCCCGGGAACACTGAAGCTTTCTTT
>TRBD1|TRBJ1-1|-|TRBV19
CASSTWGTVF
TGTGCCAGTAGCACATGGGGGACAGTTTTT
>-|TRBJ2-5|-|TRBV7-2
CASSLAPGVRRETQYF
TGTGCCAGCAGCTTAGCTCCGGGAGTAAGGAGGGAGACCCAGTACTTC
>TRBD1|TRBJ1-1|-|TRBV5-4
CASSFRQGANTEAFF
TGTGCCAGCAGCTTCCGACAGGGGGCGAACACTGAAGCTTTCTTT
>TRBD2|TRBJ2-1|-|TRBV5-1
CASSLILAGGTYNEQFF
TGCGCCAGCAGCTTGATCCTAGCGGGAGGAACCTACAATGAGCAGTTCTTC
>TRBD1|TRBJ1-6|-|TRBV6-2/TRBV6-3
CASSYRSRGTGSGSPLHF
TGTGCCAGCAGTTATCGAAGCCGCGGGACAGGGTCGGGTTCACCCCTCCACTTT
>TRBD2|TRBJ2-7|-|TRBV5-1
CASSPQAASGSYEQYF
TGCGCCAGCAGCCCTCAGGCGGCTAGCGGGAGTTACGAGCAGTACTTC
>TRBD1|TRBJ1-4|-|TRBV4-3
CASSREDRGQEKLFF
TGCGCCAGCAGCCGAGAGGACAGGGGGCAGGAAAAACTGTTTTTT
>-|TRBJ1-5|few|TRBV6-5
CASSVVEDQPQHF
TGTGCCAGCAGCGTTGTGGAGGATCAGCCCCAGCATTTT
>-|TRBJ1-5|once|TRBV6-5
CASSYVVSNQPQHF
TGTGCCAGCAGTTACGTAGTGAGCAATCAGCCCCAGCATTTT
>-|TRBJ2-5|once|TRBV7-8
CASSRPRVLGETQYF
TGTGCCAGCAGCCGCCCCCGGGTTCTCGGCGAGACCCAGTACTTC
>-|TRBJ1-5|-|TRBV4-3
CASSQDSDQPQHF
TGCGCCAGCAGCCAAGATAGCGATCAGCCCCAGCATTTT
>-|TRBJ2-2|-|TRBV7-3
CASSQDTRGTGELFF
TGTGCCAGCAGCCAAGACACGCGTGGCACCGGGGAGCTGTTTTTT
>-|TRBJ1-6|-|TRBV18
CASSPTGSRNSPLHF
TGTGCCAGCTCACCAACAGGGTCAAGAAATTCACCCCTCCACTTT
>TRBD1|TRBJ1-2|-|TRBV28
CASSFIGGNYGYTF
TGTGCCAGCAGTTTTATAGGGGGCAACTATGGCTACACCTTC
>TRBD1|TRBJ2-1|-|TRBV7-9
CASSDDRGNIHEQFF
TGTGCCAGCAGCGACGACAGGGGGAATATCCATGAGCAGTTCTTC
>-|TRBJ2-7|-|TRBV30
CAGRRGGAREQYF
TGTGCCGGTCGCCGAGGGGGGGCGAGGGAGCAGTACTTC
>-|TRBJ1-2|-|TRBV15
CATSRDQGIYGYTF
TGTGCCACCAGCAGAGATCAGGGTATCTATGGCTACACCTTC
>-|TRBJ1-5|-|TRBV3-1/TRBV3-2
CASSQTGNQPQHF
TGTGCCAGCAGCCAAACAGGGAATCAGCCCCAGCATTTT
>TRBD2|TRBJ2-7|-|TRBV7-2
CASSLSGGSSYEQYF
TGTGCCAGCAGCTTAAGCGGGGGGAGCTCCTACGAGCAGTACTTC
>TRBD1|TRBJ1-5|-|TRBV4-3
CASSQDKHRGGNQPQHF
TGCGCCAGCAGCCAAGATAAGCACAGGGGAGGCAATCAGCCCCAGCATTTT
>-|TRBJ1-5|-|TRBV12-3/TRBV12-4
CASSFSGAQPQHF
TGTGCCAGCAGTTTCTCAGGGGCTCAGCCCCAGCATTTT
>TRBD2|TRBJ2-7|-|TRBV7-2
CASSSAGDSYEQYF
TGTGCCAGCAGCTCGGCGGGGGACTCCTACGAGCAGTACTTC
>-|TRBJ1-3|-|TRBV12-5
CASGPGTGNTIYF
TGTGCTAGTGGTCCAGGGACTGGAAACACCATATATTTT
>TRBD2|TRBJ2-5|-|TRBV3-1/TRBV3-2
CASRGAGEGETQYF
TGTGCCAGCAGAGGGGCGGGAGAGGGAGAGACCCAGTACTTC
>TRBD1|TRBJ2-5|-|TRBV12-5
CASNSGQGEETQYF
TGTGCTAGTAACTCGGGACAGGGAGAAGAGACCCAGTACTTC
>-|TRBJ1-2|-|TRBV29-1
CSVEGDRNYGYTF
TGCAGCGTTGAGGGAGACAGGAACTATGGCTACACCTTC
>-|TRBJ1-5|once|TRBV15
CATSSPPRGAGQPQHF
TGTGCCACCAGCAGCCCTCCAAGGGGCGCGGGGCAGCCCCAGCATTTT
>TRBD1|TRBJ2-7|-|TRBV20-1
CSASKTGADEQYF
TGCAGTGCTAGTAAGACAGGGGCGGACGAGCAGTACTTC
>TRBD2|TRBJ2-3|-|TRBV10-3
CAIRAGGADTQYF
TGTGCCATCAGAGCGGGAGGAGCGGATACGCAGTATTTT
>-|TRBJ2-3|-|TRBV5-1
CASSQQGEADTQYF
TGCGCCAGCAGCCAACAGGGAGAGGCAGATACGCAGTATTTT
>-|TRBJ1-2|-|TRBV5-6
CASSLALYGYTF
TGTGCCAGCAGCTTGGCCCTCTATGGCTACACCTTC
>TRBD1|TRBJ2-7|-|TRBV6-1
CASSEKWDRTEQYF
TGTGCCAGCAGTGAAAAATGGGACAGGACTGAGCAGTACTTC